The 21 T cell receptor beta chains reported below all come from one sample, sequenced in a study of blood T cell repertoires in COVID-19. TCRdb keeps only in-frame clones here, not all; method: immunoSEQ multiplex PCR. The profile covers around 80,000 clones, with about 80% appearing a single time and approximately 5.8% taken by the ten largest. Sequences were obtained from peripheral blood. The receptors derive from a man aged 50 to 60 with active or convalescent COVID-19.

The chain carries TRBV4-3 and TRBJ1-2, with D perhaps TRBD1 (6 bases). V shed 0 bases and J shed 4 bases, with 12 bases lying between them. The length of the CDR3 is 15 residues. Germline loops: CDR1 LGHNA, CDR2 YSLEER. CDR3 region: CASSQEDSTLYGYTF. CDR3 bases: TGCGCCAGCAGCCAAGAGGACAGCACCCTCTATGGCTACACCTTC.

The chain links TRBV10-3 to TRBJ1-1, with D possibly being TRBD1 (5 bases). Deletions cut 8 bases from V and 2 bases from J, with 12 bases between. Germline V CDR1 and CDR2: ENHRY, SYGVKD. The CDR3 totals 13 residues. The DNA of the CDR3 is TGTGCCATCTCTGGGGCGCTCAACACTGAAGCTTTCTTT. Amino acid sequence: CAISGALNTEAFF.

The genes are TRBV11-2 and TRBJ2-7; 11 positions match TRBD1. The CDR3 is made up of 17 amino acids. The J segment lost 7 bases and the V segment lost 1 base, leaving 12 bases of the junction unmatched. CDR1 is SGHAT, CDR2 FQNNGV, per germline. The CDR3 reads CASSLGEGQGVPWEQYF. CDR3 DNA: TGTGCCAGCAGCTTAGGGGAGGGACAGGGGGTGCCGTGGGAGCAGTACTTC.

This chain joins TRBV15 and TRBJ2-1; 10 positions agree with TRBD2. Per the germline V gene, CDR1 is LNHNV and CDR2 is YYDKDF (reference sequence). The CDR3 is 17 residues long. The V gene end was trimmed by 0 bases and the J gene end by 4 bases; junction bases not matched to a gene: 6. CDR3 loop: CATSRDRAGGGYNEQFF. The CDR3, as DNA: TGTGCCACCAGCAGAGATCGAGCGGGGGGGGGATACAATGAGCAGTTCTTC.

This clone was observed a few times. This chain joins TRBV3-1 (or the pseudogene TRBV3-2) and TRBJ2-7; D perhaps matches TRBD1 (5 bases). This CDR3 is 15 amino acids long. Germline V gene lookup returns CDR1 LGHDT and CDR2 YNNKEL (reference sequence). V shed 3 bases and J shed 3 bases, with 15 bases lying between them. CDR3 protein: CASSHPSQGGYEQYF. CDR3 nucleotides: TGTGCCAGCAGCCACCCGTCTCAGGGTGGCTACGAGCAGTACTTC.

The gene calls are TRBV5-6 and TRBJ1-4; D is undetermined. The CDR3 is 13 amino acids. V was pared by 0 bases and J by 8 bases, with 8 bases between. Germline V lookup: CDR1 SGHDT, CDR2 YYEEEE. CDR3 DNA sequence: TGTGCCAGCAGCTTGGTGAGCGGGGAAAAACTGTTTTTT. This encodes CASSLVSGEKLFF. Combining the CDR3 with reference TRBV5-6 and TRBJ1-4 gives the whole variable domain DAGVTQSPTHLIKTRGQQVTLRCSPKSGHDTVSWYQQALGQGPQFIFQYYEEEERQRGNFPDRFSGHQFPNYSSELNVNALLLGDSALYLCASSLVSGEKLFFGSGTQLSVL.

This chain joins TRBV4-1 and TRBJ1-3; TRBD1 matches at 7 bases. The V and J ends lost 4 bases and 4 bases, in that order; junction bases with no gene match: 7. CDR1 MGHRA and CDR2 YSYEKL come from the germline V gene. CDR3 length: 15 amino acids. CDR3 coding DNA: TGCGCCAGCAGCCCGAAGACAGGGAGAGGAAACACCATATATTTT. Residues: CASSPKTGRGNTIYF.

This clone was counted only a few times. This chain joins TRBV5-8 and TRBJ1-2; tentatively, D is TRBD1 (5 bases). The V gene lost 0 bases and the J gene lost 7 bases, with 13 bases spanning the gap. CDR3 length: 14 amino acids. Germline V gene lookup returns CDR1 SGHTS and CDR2 YDEGEE. The CDR3 DNA sequence: TGTGCCAGCAGCTTGGAGTGGCAGGGTGTTGGCTACACCTTC. As protein: CASSLEWQGVGYTF.

V gene TRBV19 combines with J gene TRBJ2-3; D is undetermined. The germline V gene has CDR1 LNHDA and CDR2 SQIVND (reference sequence). The CDR3 sequence is 11 residues long. The V end lost 8 bases, the J end lost 4 bases, and 7 bases lay between the germline ends. The DNA of the CDR3 is TGTGCCAGTGGGCGTGCAGATACGCAGTATTTT. It encodes CASGRADTQYF.

The rearrangement joins TRBV4-2 to TRBJ1-2; 8 bases fit TRBD1. Germline CDR1 reads LGHNA; CDR2 reads YNFKEQ. There are 16 residues in the CDR3. V dropped 0 bases and J dropped 4; count of bases not matched to a gene: 7. The CDR3 reads CASSQDWAGGLYGYTF. The CDR3 coding sequence is TGTGCCAGCAGCCAAGATTGGGCAGGGGGCCTCTATGGCTACACCTTC.

The chain employs TRBV5-1 and TRBJ2-3; maybe TRBD1 (6 bases). The CDR3 contains 16 residues. Germline V lookup: CDR1 SGHRS, CDR2 YFSETQ. Trimming shortened V by 0 bases and J by 1 base, and 12 bases separated the two germline ends. CDR3 sequence reads: CASSLAGEGGTDTQYF. CDR3 in DNA: TGCGCCAGCAGCTTGGCCGGAGAGGGGGGCACAGATACGCAGTATTTT.

This clone came up a few times. The chain uses TRBV4-1 and TRBJ1-3; no clear D. CDR1 MGHRA and CDR2 YSYEKL come from the germline V gene. The CDR3 loop spans 19 amino acids. V gave up 0 bases and J gave up 0 bases, with 18 bases separating them. The CDR3 spells CASSQDWAEGAPSGNTIYF. The CDR3, as DNA: TGCGCCAGCAGCCAAGATTGGGCGGAGGGTGCGCCCTCTGGAAACACCATATATTTT.

The gene calls are TRBV6-5 and TRBJ1-4, with a weak D call TRBD1 (6 bases). CDR1 is MNHEY, CDR2 SVGAGI, per germline. The CDR3 has 15 amino acids. Trimming cost V 4 bases and J 6 bases, with 15 bases left between them. Here the CDR3 DNA reads TGTGCCAGCAGTTCTGTGGGGGCCGACTATGAAAAACTGTTTTTT. Protein sequence: CASSSVGADYEKLFF.

Only a few counts were recorded for this clone. The chain has TRBV29-1 and TRBJ2-3; D may be TRBD2 (5 bases). Germline-derived CDR1 and CDR2 are SQVTM and ANQGSEA. The CDR3 covers 13 residues. Trimming stripped 8 bases from V and 2 bases from J, with 14 bases between. The CDR3 DNA sequence: TGCAGCTCTCTGACGGGATCCACAGATACGCAGTATTTT. Translation: CSSLTGSTDTQYF.

The genes are TRBV9 and TRBJ1-6; 7 bases fit TRBD1. This CDR3 has 15 amino acids. With V trimmed by 3 bases and J by 2 bases, 2 bases remained unmatched. Germline CDR1 SGDLS, CDR2 YYNGEE. The CDR3, as DNA: TGTGCCAGCAGCGCGACAGGGACCTATAATTCACCCCTCCACTTT. It encodes CASSATGTYNSPLHF. Together with reference TRBV9 and TRBJ1-6, the CDR3 gives the full variable domain: DSGVTQTPKHLITATGQRVTLRCSPRSGDLSVYWYQQSLDQGLQFLIQYYNGEERAKGNILERFSAQQFPDLHSELNLSSLELGDSALYFCASSATGTYNSPLHFGNGTRLTVT.

The chain recombines TRBV19 with TRBJ2-7; tentatively, D is TRBD2 (5 bases). Germline V gene sequence: CDR1 LNHDA, CDR2 SQIVND (reference sequence). V was clipped by 6 bases and J by 3 bases, with 15 bases between them. The CDR3 is 14 residues long. Here the CDR3 DNA reads TGTGCCAGTAGCCCCGAGGGCCTTTTCTACGAGCAGTACTTC. Translated, it gives CASSPEGLFYEQYF.

The rearrangement joins TRBV5-1 to TRBJ1-3; 7 bases line up with TRBD1. In germline, CDR1 is SGHRS, CDR2 YFSETQ. V shed 4 bases, J shed 3 bases, and the junction held 4 bases outside the gene matches. The CDR3 is made up of 14 amino acids. CDR3 loop: CASSGGDSGNTIYF. In nucleotides, the CDR3 is TGCGCCAGCAGCGGCGGGGACAGTGGAAACACCATATATTTT.

The J gene is TRBJ1-4, the V gene TRBV20-1; TRBD1 aligns across 11 bases. CDR1 is DFQATT, CDR2 SNEGSKA, per germline (reference sequence). CDR3 size: 16 residues. V lost 3 bases and J lost 3; bases outside the gene matches: 6. CDR3: CSASRDRGSANEKLFF. Written as DNA, the CDR3 is TGCAGTGCTAGTCGGGACAGGGGGTCAGCTAATGAAAAACTGTTTTTT.

This sequence joins TRBV11-2 and TRBJ2-7; 9 bases agree with TRBD2. Germline V gene sequence: CDR1 SGHAT, CDR2 FQNNGV. Trimming at V came to 8 bases and at J to 7 bases, leaving 12 bases not matched to a gene. The CDR3 contains 14 residues. CDR3 DNA: TGTGCCAGCCGGCGGGAGGGCCGCACCGAAGAGCAGTACTTC. Translation: CASRREGRTEEQYF.

V and J are TRBV27 and TRBJ2-1; TRBD2 matches 12 bases. V dropped 7 bases and J dropped 6; count of bases not matched to a gene: 4. This CDR3 is built from 14 residues. Per germline, CDR1 MNHEY and CDR2 SMNVEV (reference sequence). The CDR3 loop reads CASKLAGGSNEQFF. As DNA, the CDR3 is TGTGCCAGCAAACTAGCGGGGGGTTCCAATGAGCAGTTCTTC.

This sequence joins TRBV6-2 or TRBV6-3 and TRBJ1-1; 9 bases map to TRBD1. This CDR3 is built from 16 residues. V shed 0 bases and J 3 bases; nucleotides not matched to a gene: 5. CDR1 MNHEY and CDR2 SVGEGT come from the germline V gene. The CDR3 coding sequence is TGTGCCAGCAGTTACTCGAGGAGGACAGGGGACACTGAAGCTTTCTTT. Translation gives CASSYSRRTGDTEAFF.